Described below is a single TCR beta chain sequence and its context. Clones were read by immunoSEQ multiplex PCR, and TCRdb kept only the in-frame ones, dropping some. Of some 110,000 clones listed, 92% are singletons. The data were obtained in a study of CD4+ T cells in melanoma. Germline-derived CDR1 and CDR2 are MDHEN and SYDVKM. The V gene lost 4 bases and the J gene lost 5 bases, with 16 bases spanning the gap. The CDR3 spans 15 residues. The TCR originated in a human donor with melanoma. What was sequenced was peripheral blood. The chain uses TRBV28 and TRBJ2-3; D may be TRBD1 or TRBD2 (5 bases each). This CDR3 is CASSSAPVGVDTQYF. The DNA for the CDR3 is TGTGCCAGCAGTTCGGCCCCGGTGGGGGTAGATACGCAGTATTTT. The complete variable domain, with remaining parts taken from reference TRBV28 and TRBJ2-3, reads DVKVTQSSRYLVKRTGEKVFLECVQDMDHENMFWYRQDPGLGLRLIYFSYDVKMKEKGDIPEGYSVSREKKERFSLILESASTNQTSMYLCASSSAPVGVDTQYFGPGTRLTVL.